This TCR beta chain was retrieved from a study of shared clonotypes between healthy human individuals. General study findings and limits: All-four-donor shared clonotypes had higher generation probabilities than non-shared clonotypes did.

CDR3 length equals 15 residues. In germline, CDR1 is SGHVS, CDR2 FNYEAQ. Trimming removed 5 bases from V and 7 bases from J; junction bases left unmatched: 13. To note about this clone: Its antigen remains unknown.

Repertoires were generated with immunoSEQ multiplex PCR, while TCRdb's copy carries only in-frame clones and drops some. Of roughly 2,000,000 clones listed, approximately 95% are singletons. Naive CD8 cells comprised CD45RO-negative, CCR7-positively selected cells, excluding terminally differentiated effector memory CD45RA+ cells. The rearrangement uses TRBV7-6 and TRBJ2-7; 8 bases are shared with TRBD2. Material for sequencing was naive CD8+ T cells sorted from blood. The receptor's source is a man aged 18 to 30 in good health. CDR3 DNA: TGTGCCAGCAGCCCCACTAGCGGTGAGTTTCGGGAGCAGTACTTC. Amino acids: CASSPTSGEFREQYF. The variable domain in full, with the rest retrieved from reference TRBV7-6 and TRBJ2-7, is GAGVSQSPRYKVTKRGQDVALRCDPISGHVSLYWYRQALGQGPEFLTYFNYEAQQDKSGLPNDRFSAERPEGSISTLTIQRTEQRDSAMYRCASSPTSGEFREQYFGPGTRLTVT.